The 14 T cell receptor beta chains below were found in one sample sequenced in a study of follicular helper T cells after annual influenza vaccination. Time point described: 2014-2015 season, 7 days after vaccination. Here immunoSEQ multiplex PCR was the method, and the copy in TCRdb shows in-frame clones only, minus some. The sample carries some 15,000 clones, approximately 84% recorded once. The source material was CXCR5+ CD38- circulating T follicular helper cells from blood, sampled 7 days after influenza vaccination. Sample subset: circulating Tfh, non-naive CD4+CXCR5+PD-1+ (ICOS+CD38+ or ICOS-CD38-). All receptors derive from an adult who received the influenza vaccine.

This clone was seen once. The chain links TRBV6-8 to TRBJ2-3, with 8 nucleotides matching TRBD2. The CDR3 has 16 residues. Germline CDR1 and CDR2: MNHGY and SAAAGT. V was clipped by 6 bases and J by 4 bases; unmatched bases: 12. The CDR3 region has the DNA TGTGCCAGCAGCTTTAGAAAACGGGAGGGGGCAGATACGCAGTATTTT. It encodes CASSFRKREGADTQYF.

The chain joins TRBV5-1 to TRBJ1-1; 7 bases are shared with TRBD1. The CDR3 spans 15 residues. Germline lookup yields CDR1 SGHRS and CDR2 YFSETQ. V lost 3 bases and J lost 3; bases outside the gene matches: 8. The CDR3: CASSSTGEGYTEAFF. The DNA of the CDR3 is TGCGCCAGCAGCTCCACAGGGGAAGGGTACACTGAAGCTTTCTTT.

CDR3 nucleotides: TGCGCCAGCAGCTTGAGCAGGGGGAACACCGGGGAGCTGTTTTTT. Residues: CASSLSRGNTGELFF. The rearrangement uses TRBV5-1 and TRBJ2-2; D is perhaps TRBD1 (6 bases). The germline V and J ends were trimmed by 1 base and 1 base, with 8 bases remaining between them. The CDR3 has 15 residues. CDR1 and CDR2 from the germline V gene are SGHRS and YFSETQ.

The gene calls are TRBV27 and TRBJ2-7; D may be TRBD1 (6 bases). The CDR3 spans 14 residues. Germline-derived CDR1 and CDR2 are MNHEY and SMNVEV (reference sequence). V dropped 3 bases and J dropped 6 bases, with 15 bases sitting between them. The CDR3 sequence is CASSFRGANSEQYF. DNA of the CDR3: TGTGCCAGCAGTTTCAGGGGTGCTAACTCCGAGCAGTACTTC.

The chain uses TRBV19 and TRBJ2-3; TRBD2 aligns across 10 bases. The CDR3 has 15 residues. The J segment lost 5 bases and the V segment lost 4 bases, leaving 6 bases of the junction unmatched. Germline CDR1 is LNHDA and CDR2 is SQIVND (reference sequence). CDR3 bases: TGTGCCAGTAGTACTAGCGGGGGCTGGGGAGATACGCAGTATTTT. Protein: CASSTSGGWGDTQYF.

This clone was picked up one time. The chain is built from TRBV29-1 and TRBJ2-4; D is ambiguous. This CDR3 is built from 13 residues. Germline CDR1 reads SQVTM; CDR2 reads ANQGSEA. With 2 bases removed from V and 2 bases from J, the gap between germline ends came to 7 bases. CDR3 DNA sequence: TGCAGCGTTGAATCGCAGACCAAAAACATTCAGTACTTC. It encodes CSVESQTKNIQYF. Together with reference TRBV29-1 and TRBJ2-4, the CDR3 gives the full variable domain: SAVISQKPSRDICQRGTSLTIQCQVDSQVTMMFWYRQQPGQSLTLIATANQGSEATYESGFVIDKFPISRPNLTFSTLTVSNMSPEDSSIYLCSVESQTKNIQYFGAGTRLSVL.

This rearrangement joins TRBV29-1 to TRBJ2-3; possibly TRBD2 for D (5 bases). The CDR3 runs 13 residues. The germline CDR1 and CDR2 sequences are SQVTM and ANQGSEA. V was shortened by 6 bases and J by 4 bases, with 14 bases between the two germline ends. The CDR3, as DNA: TGCAGCGTCGCCCCCTCGAGGGCAGATACGCAGTATTTT. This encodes CSVAPSRADTQYF.

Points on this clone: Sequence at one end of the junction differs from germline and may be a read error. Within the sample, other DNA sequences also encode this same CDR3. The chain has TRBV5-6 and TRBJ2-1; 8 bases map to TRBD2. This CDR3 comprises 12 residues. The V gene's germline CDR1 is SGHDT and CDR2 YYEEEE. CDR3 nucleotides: TGCGCCAGCAGCTGGGGGACTAGAGAGCAGTTCTTC. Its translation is CASSWGTREQFF.

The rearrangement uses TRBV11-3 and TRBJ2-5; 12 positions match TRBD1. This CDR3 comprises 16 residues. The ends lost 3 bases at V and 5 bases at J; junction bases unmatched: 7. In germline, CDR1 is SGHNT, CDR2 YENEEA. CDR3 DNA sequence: TGTGCCAGCAGCTTGAGCGGGACAGGGGGCGGCGAGACCCAGTACTTC. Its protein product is CASSLSGTGGGETQYF.

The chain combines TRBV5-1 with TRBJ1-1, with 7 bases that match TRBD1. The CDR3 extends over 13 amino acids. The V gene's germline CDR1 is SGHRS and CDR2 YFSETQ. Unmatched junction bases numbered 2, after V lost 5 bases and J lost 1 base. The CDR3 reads CASRWTGNTEAFF. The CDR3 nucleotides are TGCGCCAGCAGGTGGACAGGGAACACTGAAGCTTTCTTT.

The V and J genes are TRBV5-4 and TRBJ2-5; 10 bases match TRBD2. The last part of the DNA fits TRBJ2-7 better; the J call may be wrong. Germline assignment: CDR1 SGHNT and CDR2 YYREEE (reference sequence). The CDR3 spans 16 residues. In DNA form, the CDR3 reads TGTGCCAGCAGCTTGGCTAGCGGGAGTGTTACCCACGAGCAGTACTTC. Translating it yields CASSLASGSVTHEQYF.

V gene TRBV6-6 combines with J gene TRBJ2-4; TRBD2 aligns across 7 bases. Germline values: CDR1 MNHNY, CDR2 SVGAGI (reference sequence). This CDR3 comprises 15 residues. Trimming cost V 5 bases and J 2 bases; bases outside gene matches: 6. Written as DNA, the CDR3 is TGTGCCAGCAGTCTTGGGGAGGGGCCCAAAAACATTCAGTACTTC. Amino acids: CASSLGEGPKNIQYF.

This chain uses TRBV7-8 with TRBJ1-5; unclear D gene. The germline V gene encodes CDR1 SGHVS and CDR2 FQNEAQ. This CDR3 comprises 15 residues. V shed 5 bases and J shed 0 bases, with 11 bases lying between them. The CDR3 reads CASSTRANSNQPQHF. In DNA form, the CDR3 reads TGTGCCAGCAGCACTAGGGCTAATAGCAATCAGCCCCAGCATTTT.

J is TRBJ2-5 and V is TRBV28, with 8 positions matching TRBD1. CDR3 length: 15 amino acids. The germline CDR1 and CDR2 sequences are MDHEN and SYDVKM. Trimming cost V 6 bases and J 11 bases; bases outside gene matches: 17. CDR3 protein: CASSPGTGVLMEQYF. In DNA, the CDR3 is TGTGCCAGCAGCCCCGGGACAGGAGTCCTTATGGAGCAGTACTTC. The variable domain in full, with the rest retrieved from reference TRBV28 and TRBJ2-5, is DVKVTQSSRYLVKRTGEKVFLECVQDMDHENMFWYRQDPGLGLRLIYFSYDVKMKEKGDIPEGYSVSREKKERFSLILESASTNQTSMYLCASSPGTGVLMEQYFGPGTRLLVL.